Listed here are 22 T cell receptor beta chains from one sample, sequenced in a study of T cells in localized non-small cell lung cancer. Here immunoSEQ multiplex PCR was the method, and the copy in TCRdb shows in-frame clones only, minus some. The sample carries around 34,000 clones, roughly 93% recorded once. Sequencing was performed on peripheral blood, taken before any cancer treatment. The receptor source for this set is a female donor of 60 years or more with stage I lung adenocarcinoma.

The rearrangement joins TRBV29-1 to TRBJ2-5; TRBD1 matches at 8 bases. J gave up 4 bases and V 7 bases, and 5 bases lay outside the gene matches. This CDR3 has 12 amino acids. CDR1 is SQVTM, CDR2 ANQGSEA, per germline. This CDR3 reads CSADRGLETQYF. In DNA, the CDR3 is TGCAGCGCCGACAGGGGATTAGAGACCCAGTACTTC.

V is TRBV19 and J is TRBJ2-3; the D gene is possibly TRBD2 (6 bases). The CDR3 covers 13 residues. Germline V gives CDR1 LNHDA, CDR2 SQIVND (reference sequence). V lost 4 bases and J 6 bases, leaving 11 bases between the germline ends. CDR3 sequence: CASSRGLQDTQYF. In DNA, the CDR3 is TGTGCCAGTAGTAGGGGACTTCAGGATACGCAGTATTTT.

The rearrangement links TRBV30 to TRBJ1-3; D possibly corresponds to TRBD1 (5 bases). Germline CDR1 reads GTSNPN; CDR2 reads SVGIG (reference sequence). This CDR3 region has 12 residues. The V gene lost 5 bases and the J gene lost 4 bases, with 9 bases spanning the gap. The CDR3 bases are TGTGCCTGGCAGGGTTCCGGAAACACCATATATTTT. Its protein product is CAWQGSGNTIYF.

The chain's CDR3 is CASSLGNTGVYGYTF. In DNA, the CDR3 is TGTGCCAGCAGCTTAGGGAATACAGGTGTCTATGGCTACACCTTC. The J gene is TRBJ1-2, the V gene TRBV7-2; maybe TRBD1 (5 bases). Per germline, CDR1 SGHTA and CDR2 FQGNSA. Between the trimmed V and J ends, which lost 1 base and 4 bases, there was a span of 13 bases. This CDR3 comprises 15 residues.

The rearrangement links TRBV13 to TRBJ1-2; D unclear. Germline values: CDR1 PRHDT, CDR2 FYEKMQ (reference sequence). Trimming took 2 bases from V and 1 from J, leaving 11 bases between them. CDR3 length: 15 amino acids. Written as DNA, the CDR3 is TGTGCCAGCAGCTTAAAAAATCTCATTAACTATGGCTACACCTTC. This encodes CASSLKNLINYGYTF.

The chain has TRBV7-8 and TRBJ2-5, with 9 nucleotides matching TRBD2. The CDR3 is 18 residues long. The V gene's germline CDR1 is SGHVS and CDR2 FQNEAQ. Losses at the gene ends were 5 bases for V and 4 bases for J; bases not matched to a gene: 17. CDR3 nucleotide sequence: TGTGCCAGCAGCGAACCTATAGCGGGAGTGGGTTTCTCAGAGACCCAGTACTTC. Translation: CASSEPIAGVGFSETQYF.

V gene TRBV21-1 combines with J gene TRBJ1-2; the D call TRBD1 from the table was never checked on the DNA. TRBV21-1 has pseudogene status. There are 20 residues in the CDR3. CDR3 nucleotides: TGTGCCAGCAGCAAAGCGGTAAGAGGACAGGGGTCCCGAGCTAACTATGGCTACACCTTC. Translating it yields CASSKAVRGQGSRANYGYTF.

The V call is TRBV28, the J call TRBJ2-5; a possible D gene is TRBD2 (6 bases). Per the germline V gene, CDR1 is MDHEN and CDR2 is SYDVKM. CDR3 length: 16 amino acids. Trimming removed 3 bases at V and 4 bases at J, with 18 bases between. The CDR3 DNA follows: TGTGCCAGCAGTTTTGTTTCGGGGGTGAGAGGAGAGACCCAGTACTTC. Its translation is CASSFVSGVRGETQYF.

V usage is TRBV27 and J usage is TRBJ1-4, with D possibly being TRBD1 (5 bases). The V gene's germline CDR1 is MNHEY and CDR2 SMNVEV (reference sequence). Trimming removed 2 bases at V and 5 bases at J, with 15 bases between. The CDR3 is 16 amino acids. CDR3 coding DNA: TGTGCCAGCAGTTTAAAGGTCAGGGCCACCAATGAAAAACTGTTTTTT. Translation gives CASSLKVRATNEKLFF.

The chain's CDR3 is CASSTRDRWETQYF. The CDR3 nucleotides are TGCGCCAGCAGCACCCGGGACAGGTGGGAGACCCAGTACTTC. The chain carries TRBV5-1 and TRBJ2-5, with TRBD1 matching 8 bases. The CDR3 consists of 14 residues. J lost 5 bases, V lost 4 bases, and 7 bases had no gene match. Looked up from germline, CDR1 is SGHRS and CDR2 is YFSETQ.

This clone was counted a few times. The chain carries TRBV6-5 and TRBJ2-3; D is unresolved. Germline values: CDR1 MNHEY, CDR2 SVGAGI. The germline V and J ends were trimmed by 6 bases and 1 base, with 14 bases remaining between them. This CDR3 spans 15 amino acids. This CDR3 is CASSPRRLGTDTQYF. In DNA, the CDR3 is TGTGCCAGCAGCCCTCGCCGCCTCGGCACAGATACGCAGTATTTT.

The J gene is TRBJ1-2, the V gene TRBV6-5; 7 bases are a match to TRBD1. This CDR3 spans 15 amino acids. V was clipped by 3 bases and J by 7 bases; unmatched bases: 11. The V gene's germline CDR1 is MNHEY and CDR2 SVGAGI. The CDR3 DNA follows: TGTGCCAGCAGTTATATGGGGCAGGGGGGGGCTGGCTACACCTTC. It encodes CASSYMGQGGAGYTF.

The chain uses TRBV19 and TRBJ2-1, with 13 nucleotides matching TRBD2. With 5 bases clipped from V and 13 bases from J, the junction kept 5 bases outside the gene matches. Germline values: CDR1 LNHDA, CDR2 SQIVND (reference sequence). CDR3 size: 13 residues. In DNA, the CDR3 is TGTGCCAGTAGTGGACTAGCGGGAGTAACACAGTTCTTC. It encodes CASSGLAGVTQFF. The full variable domain, in which reference TRBV19 and TRBJ2-1 provide the parts outside the CDR3, is DGGITQSPKYLFRKEGQNVTLSCEQNLNHDAMYWYRQDPGQGLRLIYYSQIVNDFQKGDIAEGYSVSREKKESFPLTVTSAQKNPTAFYLCASSGLAGVTQFFGPGTRLTVL.

The CDR3, as DNA: TGTGCCAGCAGCTTACAGGGGCGCGCCTACAATGAGCAGTTCTTC. As protein: CASSLQGRAYNEQFF. This rearrangement joins TRBV7-9 to TRBJ2-1; the D gene is possibly TRBD1 (6 bases). Trimming cost V 2 bases and J 2 bases, with 10 bases left between them. The CDR3 length is 15 residues. Germline CDR1 reads SEHNR; CDR2 reads FQNEAQ (reference sequence).

The gene calls are TRBV28 and TRBJ1-1; TRBD1 matches 8 bases. This CDR3 is 15 amino acids long. CDR1 is MDHEN, CDR2 SYDVKM, per germline. V lost 7 bases to trimming and J lost 0 bases; unmatched junction nucleotides: 7. Here the CDR3 reads CASISGGGVNTEAFF. The CDR3 coding sequence is TGTGCCAGCATCTCAGGGGGCGGGGTGAACACTGAAGCTTTCTTT.

V is TRBV30 and J is TRBJ1-1; D is uncertain. The germline V gene has CDR1 GTSNPN and CDR2 SVGIG (reference sequence). Trimming took off 2 bases at V and 4 bases at J, with 11 bases between the two ends. The CDR3 contains 13 residues. As DNA, the CDR3 is TGTGCCTGGAGTCCCCGGGAGACCACTGAAGCTTTCTTT. As protein: CAWSPRETTEAFF.

The chain recombines TRBV28 with TRBJ2-1; the match to TRBD2 covers 15 bases. V shed 4 bases and J 0 bases; nucleotides not matched to a gene: 7. CDR1 and CDR2 (germline): MDHEN, SYDVKM. This CDR3 has 19 amino acids. The CDR3 sequence is CASSWTGTSGGSSYNEQFF. CDR3 DNA: TGTGCCAGCAGTTGGACCGGGACTAGCGGGGGGAGCTCCTACAATGAGCAGTTCTTC.

The genes are TRBV9 and TRBJ2-7, with 11 bases aligning to TRBD1. Losses at the gene ends were 0 bases for V and 2 bases for J; bases not matched to a gene: 22. The CDR3 is 22 residues long. CDR1 and CDR2 (germline): SGDLS, YYNGEE. The CDR3: CASSVGRAVLDRGLHRPYEQYV. For the CDR3, the DNA is TGTGCCAGCAGCGTAGGTCGGGCTGTCTTGGACAGGGGGCTCCATCGGCCCTACGAGCAGTACGTC.

The chain combines TRBV28 with TRBJ2-7, with D perhaps TRBD1 or TRBD2 (6 bases each). The germline CDR1 and CDR2 sequences are MDHEN and SYDVKM. The CDR3 totals 14 residues. The V and J ends lost 2 bases and 4 bases respectively, with 12 bases between them. This CDR3 is CASSLGGLMYEQYF. The CDR3 region has the DNA TGTGCCAGCAGTTTAGGGGGGCTCATGTACGAGCAGTACTTC. The entire variable domain, with the rest obtained from reference TRBV28 and TRBJ2-7, is as follows: DVKVTQSSRYLVKRTGEKVFLECVQDMDHENMFWYRQDPGLGLRLIYFSYDVKMKEKGDIPEGYSVSREKKERFSLILESASTNQTSMYLCASSLGGLMYEQYFGPGTRLTVT.

The chain couples TRBV9 to TRBJ2-7, with unresolved D. Germline V gives CDR1 SGDLS, CDR2 YYNGEE. The CDR3 is 15 amino acids. V lost 3 bases and J 1 base, leaving 14 bases between the germline ends. In DNA, the CDR3 is TGTGCCAGCAGCGCCCGATCCGACGGATCCTACGAGCAGTACTTC. Translating it yields CASSARSDGSYEQYF.

This chain links TRBV28 with TRBJ1-5; D unresolved. V shed 3 bases and J shed 7 bases, with 10 bases lying between them. Germline V gene data show CDR1 as MDHEN and CDR2 as SYDVKM. The CDR3 is made up of 13 amino acids. CDR3 sequence: CASSFERRQPQHF. As DNA, the CDR3 is TGTGCCAGCAGTTTCGAGAGAAGGCAGCCCCAGCATTTT.

This chain links TRBV19 with TRBJ2-3, with D tentatively TRBD2 (6 bases). This CDR3 comprises 14 residues. Germline lookup yields CDR1 LNHDA and CDR2 SQIVND (reference sequence). The V gene lost 6 bases and the J gene lost 0 bases, with 10 bases spanning the gap. This chain's CDR3 is CASRLAASTDTQYF. CDR3 DNA sequence: TGTGCCAGTAGATTAGCGGCCAGCACAGATACGCAGTATTTT.